The TCR beta chain described here comes from a study of T cells in Graves' hyperthyroidism and ophthalmopathy. Findings and caveats of the study: Most clonotypes expanded in the thyroid (above 0.001) were also present in blood. It was a median approximately 6 months before onset that the model predicted ophthalmopathy.

The source material, RNA transcripts, was used to amplify TCR beta CDR3 regions. Using the HTBI primer set, a first-round RT-PCR was run on the TCR CDR3. TCRdb re-derived calls from the multiplex PCR reads in MiXCR, one entry per CDR3 protein. The sample records hundreds of thousands of distinct CDR3 sequences, about two fifths being singletons. For this clonotype: Its antigen is not known.

Germline lookup yields CDR1 SNHLY and CDR2 FYNNEI. Between the trimmed V and J ends, which lost 5 bases and 1 base, there was a span of 8 bases. The CDR3 is 13 amino acids. Those patients with uncontrolled infection, other autoimmune disease, pregnancy or lactation were excluded. Clinical symptoms, serum thyroxine and TRAb, thyroid ultrasound and orbital computed tomography together formed the diagnostic basis. The chain has TRBV2 and TRBJ1-2; D remains ambiguous. The receptor was isolated from a man aged 18 to 35 with Graves' hyperthyroidism. The sample taken for sequencing was blood. DNA for the CDR3: TGTGCCAGCAGTTCCGTCAGTAACTATGGCTACACCTTC. This sequence encodes CASSSVSNYGYTF.